Listed below are T cell receptor beta chains from one sample, sequenced in a study of glioma-infiltrating T cells after dendritic cell vaccination. The repertoire was sequenced with immunoSEQ multiplex PCR; TCRdb's copy has only in-frame clones and lacks some. The table has fewer than 85,000 clones, 80% to 90% seen once. The sample was blood, taken before dendritic cell vaccination. These receptors were collected from a human donor with glioblastoma. Each CDR3 is given with its conserved first and last residue. The D gene is left open where the match is weak. Only part of the rows carry a size: once, few, many, or a class if the clone is expanded.

TRBD1 | TRBJ1-5 | - | TRBV19 | TGTGCCAGTAGTAACACAGGGGGCAATCAGCCCCAGCATTTT | CASSNTGGNQPQHF
TRBD1 | TRBJ2-1 | few | TRBV2 | TGTGCCAGCAGTGGGACAGGCGAGGGGTTCTTC | CASSGTGEGFF
- | TRBJ2-1 | - | TRBV2 | TGTGCCAGCTCGGTCGAGAACAATGAGCAGTTCTTC | CASSVENNEQFF
- | TRBJ1-2 | - | TRBV4-1 | TGCGCCAGCAGCCAAGGGAGGAGAGGGGGTAACTATGGCTACACCTTC | CASSQGRRGGNYGYTF
- | TRBJ2-6 | - | TRBV5-1 | TGCGCCAGCGGGGGCGCCTCTGGGGCCAACGTCCTGACTTTC | CASGGASGANVLTF
- | TRBJ2-1 | once | TRBV28 | TGTGCCAGCACCCAAGGGGGTCGTTACAATGAGCAGTTCTTC | CASTQGGRYNEQFF
- | TRBJ1-4 | - | TRBV6-1 | TGTGCCAGCAGTGAAGATGGCAGAACTAATGAAAAACTGTTTTTT | CASSEDGRTNEKLFF
TRBD1 | TRBJ1-1 | - | TRBV5-1 | TGCGCCAGCAGCCCGACGGGACAGTACACTGAAGCTTTCTTT | CASSPTGQYTEAFF
TRBD1 | TRBJ1-2 | - | TRBV2 | TGTGCCAGCTTCCTATTAAGACAGGGAAGCGCTGATGGCTACACCTTC | CASFLLRQGSADGYTF
- | TRBJ1-5 | - | TRBV18 | TGTGCCAGCTCGTCAGGTTCTAGCAATCAGCCCCAGCATTTT | CASSSGSSNQPQHF
- | TRBJ1-4 | - | TRBV6-5 | TGTGCCAGCCGGGGGGGTTTTCGGGAAAAACTGTTTTTT | CASRGGFREKLFF
TRBD2 | TRBJ2-1 | - | TRBV19 | TGTGCCAGTCTCCCTAGCGGGGGGTACAATGAGCAGTTCTTC | CASLPSGGYNEQFF
TRBD1 | TRBJ1-1 | few | TRBV2 | TGTGCCAGCAGTCCTGGACAGGGGAACACTGAAGCTTTCTTT | CASSPGQGNTEAFF
TRBD2 | TRBJ2-7 | - | TRBV4-1 | TGCGCCAGCAGCCAAGCCCCTAGCGGAGCCCCCTACGAGCAGTACTTC | CASSQAPSGAPYEQYF
TRBD2 | TRBJ2-1 | - | TRBV5-1 | TGCGCCAGCAGCCCAACGGGACTAGCGGGGGGATACAATGAGCAGTTCTTC | CASSPTGLAGGYNEQFF
- | TRBJ1-5 | - | TRBV6-1 | TGTGCCAGCAGCGAACAGGGCGGTCAGCCCCAGCATTTT | CASSEQGGQPQHF
TRBD1 | TRBJ1-1 | - | TRBV15 | TGTGCCACCAGCAGCCGGGACAGGGGCGGAGGGCCTGAAGCTTTCTTT | CATSSRDRGGGPEAFF
- | TRBJ2-7 | - | TRBV11-3 | TGTGCCAGCAGCTCCCCGGGAACCTACGAGCAGTACTTC | CASSSPGTYEQYF
- | TRBJ1-1 | - | TRBV11-2 | TGTGCCAGCAGCCCGACAGGCAACACTGAAGCTTTCTTT | CASSPTGNTEAFF
- | TRBJ1-4 | - | TRBV7-9 | TGTGCCAGCAGCGTCGGGACAACAACTAATGAAAAACTGTTTTTT | CASSVGTTTNEKLFF
TRBD2 | TRBJ2-1 | - | TRBV4-2 | TGTGCCAGCAGCCTAGAGAGAGCGGGACTAGCGGGAGGACCCTACAATGAGCAGTTCTTC | CASSLERAGLAGGPYNEQFF
TRBD1 | TRBJ1-2 | - | TRBV5-1 | TGCGCCAGCAGCGAAGGGACAGGGGCTAACTATGGCTACACCTTC | CASSEGTGANYGYTF
- | TRBJ2-7 | - | TRBV6-5 | TGTGCCAGCAGTTACGACAGCTCCTACGAGCAGTACTTC | CASSYDSSYEQYF
TRBD2 | TRBJ2-7 | once | TRBV5-1 | TGCGCCAGCACCCTGGGGAGCGGGAGTTACGAGCAGTACTTC | CASTLGSGSYEQYF
- | TRBJ2-4 | - | TRBV5-6 | TGTGCCAGCAGCTTAGGAGGGATGGGTTTGACCAAAAACATTCAGTACTTC | CASSLGGMGLTKNIQYF
TRBD2 | TRBJ2-1 | - | TRBV6-5 | TGTGCCAGCCGGAGGACTAGCGGGGGGGAGCAGTTCTTC | CASRRTSGGEQFF
- | TRBJ1-3 | - | TRBV19 | TGTGCCAGTAGTATTCTTGGCAGCCTCTCAGGTACTGGAAACACCATATATTTT | CASSILGSLSGTGNTIYF
- | TRBJ2-7 | - | TRBV9 | TGTGCCAGCAGCGTAGGCAGTGAATCCTACGAGCAGTACTTC | CASSVGSESYEQYF
- | TRBJ1-1 | once | TRBV9 | TGTGCCAGCAGCGTAGCTACAGGGACACCTGAAGCTTTCTTT | CASSVATGTPEAFF
TRBD2 | TRBJ2-1 | - | TRBV10-2 | TGCGCCAGCGGTAGCGGGAGCTCCTACAATGAGCAGTTCTTC | CASGSGSSYNEQFF
- | TRBJ1-1 | - | TRBV7-9 | TGTGCCAGCAGCTTAGCTCGGGGGGTCGGCACTGAAGCTTTCTTT | CASSLARGVGTEAFF
- | TRBJ2-3 | - | TRBV9 | TGTGCCAGCAGCGTAGGGACTCCTGGCACAGATACGCAGTATTTT | CASSVGTPGTDTQYF
- | TRBJ1-5 | - | TRBV5-1 | TGCGCCAGCAGCTTGGACGGTCCCCATCAGCCCCAGCATTTT | CASSLDGPHQPQHF
- | TRBJ2-7 | - | TRBV9 | TGTGCCAGCAGCGTAGATCCCGGAAGGAGCTACGAGCAGTACTTC | CASSVDPGRSYEQYF
- | TRBJ1-1 | - | TRBV27 | TGTGCCAGCAGTTTATCCCGACTAGTTCCAGAAGCTTTCTTT | CASSLSRLVPEAFF
- | TRBJ2-2 | - | TRBV4-1 | TGCGCCAGCAGCCAATCTCTCCCTTGGGGGGGGGAGCTGTTTTTT | CASSQSLPWGGELFF